This T cell receptor (beta chain) derives from a study of T cells in localized non-small cell lung cancer. Study-wide points: Adjacent lung exhibited a median of about 56 among the 100 most abundant tumor clones. Tumor trailed uninvolved adjacent lung in T cell clonality, which peaked there.

Concerning this clone itself: Its antigen is unidentified.

Using immunoSEQ multiplex PCR, the repertoire was profiled, and TCRdb retains in-frame clones only, with some absent. Of around 21,000 clones listed, over 85% are singletons. The starting material was peripheral blood, obtained before any cancer treatment. This sequence originates from a male donor aged 60 or older with stage I squamous cell lung carcinoma.

CDR3 in DNA: TGCGCCAGCAGCCCATCAGCAGGGGTGGACTACACCTTC. It translates to CASSPSAGVDYTF. The chain recombines TRBV5-1 with TRBJ1-2, with D tentatively TRBD1 (6 bases). V was cut by 4 bases and J by 10 bases, with 17 bases left in between. The CDR3 consists of 13 residues. Germline V gene sequence: CDR1 SGHRS, CDR2 YFSETQ.